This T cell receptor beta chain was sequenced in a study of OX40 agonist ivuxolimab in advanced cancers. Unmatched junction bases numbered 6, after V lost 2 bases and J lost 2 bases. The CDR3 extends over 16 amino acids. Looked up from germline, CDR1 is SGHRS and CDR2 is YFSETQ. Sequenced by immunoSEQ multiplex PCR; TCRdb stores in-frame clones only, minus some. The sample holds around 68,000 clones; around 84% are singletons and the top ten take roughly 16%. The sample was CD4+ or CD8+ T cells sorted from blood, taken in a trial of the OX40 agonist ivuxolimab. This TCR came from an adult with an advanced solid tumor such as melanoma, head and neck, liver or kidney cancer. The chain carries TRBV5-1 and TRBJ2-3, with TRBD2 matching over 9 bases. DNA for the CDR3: TGCGCCAGCAGCTTTCGGGGCGGGGGGGACACAGATACGCAGTATTTT. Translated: CASSFRGGGDTDTQYF.